This T cell receptor (beta chain) stems from a study of OX40 agonist ivuxolimab in advanced cancers. About the research overall: Among those enrolled, mean age was approximately 62 years (range about 23 to 79) and less than 90% were male. Three patients showed partial responses: one hepatocellular carcinoma and two cutaneous melanoma cases.

Sequenced by immunoSEQ multiplex PCR; TCRdb stores in-frame clones only, minus some. The table shows around 76,000 clones, with 87% occurring only once. CDR3 size: 15 residues. The germline CDR1 and CDR2 sequences are SGHRS and YFSETQ. V lost 0 bases, J lost 1 base, and 10 bases lay in between. Peripheral blood came from all dose cohorts at three timepoints. The starting material was CD4+ or CD8+ T cells sorted from blood, obtained in a trial of the OX40 agonist ivuxolimab. This clonotype was obtained from an adult with an advanced solid tumor such as melanoma, head and neck, liver or kidney cancer. V gene TRBV5-1 combines with J gene TRBJ1-1; tentative D call: TRBD1 (5 bases). CDR3 in amino acids: CASSLVWGRNTEAFF. The CDR3 bases are TGCGCCAGCAGCTTGGTTTGGGGCAGGAACACTGAAGCTTTCTTT.